This T cell receptor beta chain was recorded in a study of blood T cells in healthy people across ages (dated by TCRdb to between 2014 and 2016). Regarding the research as a whole: In model experiments, template switching captured roughly one uniquely barcoded TCR beta cDNA molecule for every two T cells. Age-related changes in TCR beta repertoire diversity were measured in the study by deep sequencing normalized with unique cDNA molecular identifiers. The donors were divided into four age groups: young (average around 15 years), middle-aged (approximately 39), aged (about 56) and long-lived (82). To avoid experimental bias, donors of different ages were randomly spread across the sequencing lanes. For two donors (one aged 18 to 30 and one aged 80 or older), the study analyzed two additional independent replicas of 1 million unique cDNA reads from the same blood draw. What the authors observed across the whole study: Conclusive comparison of naive and antigen-experienced compartments was prevented by the profiling of bulk unsorted PBMCs. Compared with the aged group, the long-lived group had more naive CD4+ T cells, fewer expanded clones and increased TCR diversity, suggesting age selection. Observed TCR beta diversity per million T cells fell roughly linearly with age, and a significant reduction was already apparent by age roughly 40. Estimates of total diversity based on one million sequenced T cells were regarded as lower bounds and as underestimates. The percentage of naive T cells measured by flow cytometry correlated strongly with observed TCR beta diversity. The CMV infection status of donors was not known, potentially confounding age-related changes in expanded clonotypes.

From its cysteine to its phenylalanine, the CDR3 spans 13 amino acids. Just CDR3 DNA is preserved here, 39 bases in frame from base 1. V and J lose 1 base and 6 bases, and a span of 7 bases separates them. For CDR1 and CDR2, the germline V gene (reference sequence) lists LNHNV and YYDKDF. In the case of this clonotype: The target of this receptor is not known. Base qualities were left out, and no much larger clone turns up one base away.

The 40 or so donors, aged about 6 to 100 years, were systemically healthy Caucasian individuals from Russia. Each donor gave 8 to 10 milliliters of peripheral blood, drawn into EDTA-treated Vacutainer tubes. Ficoll-Paque density-gradient centrifugation was used to isolate PBMCs, with at least 6 million per sample. Trizol reagent was used to extract total RNA from the PBMCs, yielding at least 5 micrograms per sample. The percentages of naive CD45RAhigh/CD27high T cells were determined by flow cytometry on a PBMC aliquot from every donor. The protocol used for the library was 5' RACE. The second PCR ran for roughly 6 to 11 cycles and used a J-beta primer mix along with a sample-barcoded 5' primer. A unique molecular identifier was introduced onto each TCR beta cDNA molecule by a template-switch 5' adaptor carrying 12 random nucleotides. Each sample yielded at least 3 million CDR3-containing paired-end reads. All of the RNA was converted into first-strand cDNA using the Mint cDNA synthesis kit, with a TRBC-specific oligonucleotide serving as the primer. All cDNA was treated with uracil-DNA glycosylase and then went through a first 18-cycle PCR with the universal primers M1SS and BC2_uni_R. The study's own analysis went as follows. Each sample was normalized by randomly selecting 1 million high-quality reads, each carrying a distinct molecular identifier. Reads sharing molecular identifiers were discarded rather than binned into consensus sequences. CDR3 identification, clonotype clustering and error correction used MiTCR with a Q25 quality threshold and the strictest error-elimination algorithm. Lower-bound total TCR beta diversity was estimated with a nonparametric unseen species model using Euler transformation. TCRdb reanalyzed the raw reads on its own, using fastp at Q25 for trimming and MiXCR for clone calling, and kept in-frame beta chains. Each entry merges the rows of one CDR3 protein and shows their most common DNA and genes. The V and J calls were determined by TCRdb, not by the authors. This sample gives fewer than 2,000,000 distinct CDR3 sequences in total; roughly two fifths of them show up just once. The leading ten clones occupy 23% of the sample.

Source material: blood. Recombination joined TRBV15 with TRBJ2-1; D gene: possibly TRBD2, on 5 matching bases. The clonotype originates from a human donor in good health. Here the CDR3 is given as CATSRGGLNEQFF. The DNA sequence is as follows: TGTGCCACCAGCAGAGGAGGGCTCAATGAGCAGTTCTTC.